This TCR beta chain was recorded in a study of blood T cell repertoires in COVID-19 (dated by TCRdb to the early 2020s). About the full investigation: The collaborator samples originated in the United States, Italy and Spain and spanned the acute and convalescent phases of COVID-19. Samples were obtained from the ongoing ImmuneRACE study (first 160 participants) and from 1,254 subjects provided by 6 global collaborators. The repertoires were made available in a free public database intended to serve as a resource for research on the immune response to SARS-CoV-2. Subjects who had been exposed to COVID-19, were actively infected with it, or had recovered from it provided the deeply sampled blood TCRbeta repertoires that made up the dataset. A de-identified subject ID, COVID-19 status, age in years and sex were almost always included in the sample metadata. Where available, HLA class I and class II types were obtained from metadata supplied by the sample provider rather than from assay-based typing. The material from the prospective study consisted of cDNA or gDNA derived from T cells, B-cell-depleted T cells, or PBMCs.

TCRbeta CDR3 regions were amplified from genomic DNA using the immunoSEQ Assay, a bias-controlled multiplex PCR. Turning to the authors' computational methods: The number of nucleated cells in each sample was estimated by amplification of reference gene primers within the assay. To quantify the absolute abundance of each unique TCRbeta CDR3 rearrangement, sequence reads were collapsed and filtered. Productive Simpson clonality was computed per sample as the square root of Simpson's diversity index over productive rearrangements. TCRdb's version of the immuneACCESS table is confined to in-frame rearrangements and falls short of the full clone set. An unresolved V gene accounts for under half of the shortfall where checked; the remainder is of unknown origin. V and J calls and clone size are those listed in that table; D and trimming were worked out from the DNA. This sample is represented by about 54,000 clones; 80% to 90% of them were singletons. The top ten clones comprise 3.5% of the sample.

A single count supports this clone. This receptor's antigen is unknown. No much larger clonotype is one base removed from it; base qualities were not supplied. The study at large found these results: How much clinical and demographic metadata was included differed by source and by participant, and the metadata was provided uncurated.

The germline V gene specifies SGHTA as CDR1 and FQGNSA as CDR2. The CDR3 runs 15 amino acids, cysteine and phenylalanine included. Left in the record is the CDR3 DNA by itself, 45 bases read in frame from the first base. The junction carries 9 bases between V and J, which are trimmed by 1 base and 0 bases respectively. The collaborating institutions used their own protocols to collect whole blood in K2EDTA tubes. For TCRbeta analysis, collaborators shipped samples as frozen whole blood, isolated PBMCs, or DNA extracted from either of those sample types. Sequenced input: peripheral blood. This sequence was found in a human donor in a cohort sampled during active COVID-19. Recombination joined TRBV7-2 with TRBJ1-2; no D gene call is confident. The DNA is as follows: TGTGCCAGCAGCTTAGGCGGGGAAGCTAACTATGGCTACACCTTC. Its product reads: CASSLGGEANYGYTF.